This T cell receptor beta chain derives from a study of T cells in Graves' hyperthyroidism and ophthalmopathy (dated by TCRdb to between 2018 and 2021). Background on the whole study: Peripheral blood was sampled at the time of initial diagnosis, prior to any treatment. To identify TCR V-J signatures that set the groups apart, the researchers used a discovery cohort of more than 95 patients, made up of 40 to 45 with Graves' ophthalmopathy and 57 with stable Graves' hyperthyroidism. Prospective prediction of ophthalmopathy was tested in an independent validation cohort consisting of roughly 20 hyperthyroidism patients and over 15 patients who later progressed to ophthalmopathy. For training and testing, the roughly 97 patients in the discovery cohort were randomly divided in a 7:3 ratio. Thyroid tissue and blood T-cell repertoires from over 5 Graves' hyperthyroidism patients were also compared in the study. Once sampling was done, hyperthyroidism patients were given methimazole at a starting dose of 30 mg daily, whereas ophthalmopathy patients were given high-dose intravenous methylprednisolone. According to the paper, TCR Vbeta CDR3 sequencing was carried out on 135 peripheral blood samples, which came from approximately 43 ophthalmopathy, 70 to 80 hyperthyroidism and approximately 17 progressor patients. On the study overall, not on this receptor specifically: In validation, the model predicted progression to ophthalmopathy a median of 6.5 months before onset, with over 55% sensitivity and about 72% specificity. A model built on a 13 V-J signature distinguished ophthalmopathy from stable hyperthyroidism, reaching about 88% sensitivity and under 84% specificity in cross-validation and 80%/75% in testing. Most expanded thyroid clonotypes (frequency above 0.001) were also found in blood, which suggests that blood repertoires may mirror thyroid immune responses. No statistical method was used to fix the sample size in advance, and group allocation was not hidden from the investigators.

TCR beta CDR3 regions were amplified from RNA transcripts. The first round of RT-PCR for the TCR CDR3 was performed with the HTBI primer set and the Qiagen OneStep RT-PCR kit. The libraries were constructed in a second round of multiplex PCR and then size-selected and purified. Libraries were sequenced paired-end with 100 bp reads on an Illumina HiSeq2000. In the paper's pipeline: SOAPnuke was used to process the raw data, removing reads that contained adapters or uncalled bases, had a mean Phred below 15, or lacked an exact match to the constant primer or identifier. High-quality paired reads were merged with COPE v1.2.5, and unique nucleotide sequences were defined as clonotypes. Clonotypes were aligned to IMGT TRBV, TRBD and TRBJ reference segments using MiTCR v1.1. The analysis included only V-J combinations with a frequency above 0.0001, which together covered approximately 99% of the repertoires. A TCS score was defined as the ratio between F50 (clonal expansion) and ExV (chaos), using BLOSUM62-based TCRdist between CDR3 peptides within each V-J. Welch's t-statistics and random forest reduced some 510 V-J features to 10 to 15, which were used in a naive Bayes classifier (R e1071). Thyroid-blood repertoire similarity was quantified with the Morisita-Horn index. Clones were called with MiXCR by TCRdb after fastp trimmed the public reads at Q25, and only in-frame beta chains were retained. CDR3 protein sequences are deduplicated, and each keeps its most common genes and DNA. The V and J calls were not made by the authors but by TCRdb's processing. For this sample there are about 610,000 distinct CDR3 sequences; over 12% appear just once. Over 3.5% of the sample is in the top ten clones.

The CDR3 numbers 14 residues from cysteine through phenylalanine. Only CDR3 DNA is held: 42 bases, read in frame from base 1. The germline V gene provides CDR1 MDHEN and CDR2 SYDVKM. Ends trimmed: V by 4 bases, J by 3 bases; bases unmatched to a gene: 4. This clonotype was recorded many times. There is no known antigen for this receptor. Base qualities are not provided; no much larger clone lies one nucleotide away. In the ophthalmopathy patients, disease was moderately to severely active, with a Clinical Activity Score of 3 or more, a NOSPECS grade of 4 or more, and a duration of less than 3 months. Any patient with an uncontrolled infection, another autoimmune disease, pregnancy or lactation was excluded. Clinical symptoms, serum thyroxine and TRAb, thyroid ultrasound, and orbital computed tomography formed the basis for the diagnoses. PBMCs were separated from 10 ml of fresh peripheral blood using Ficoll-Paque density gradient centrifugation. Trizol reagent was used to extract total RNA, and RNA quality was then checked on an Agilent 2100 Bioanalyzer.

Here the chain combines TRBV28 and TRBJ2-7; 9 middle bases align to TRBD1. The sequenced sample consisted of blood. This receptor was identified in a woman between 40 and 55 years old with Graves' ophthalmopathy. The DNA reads TGTGCCAGCAGTTACAGGGGGCCCGTCTACGAGCAGTACTTC. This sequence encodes CASSYRGPVYEQYF.